This entry concerns a single T cell receptor (beta chain). Its antigen is undetermined. Germline V gene lookup returns CDR1 SNHLY and CDR2 FYNNEI. CDR3 length equals 13 residues. J was trimmed by 3 bases and V by 2 bases; bases with no gene match: 1. This sample was included in a study of a mutant IDH1 vaccine in newly diagnosed glioma. Overall study: Patients got their first vaccination 4-6 weeks after radiotherapy alone, or with temozolomide cycles. Patients arrived already treated with radiotherapy, temozolomide, or both, most having had both.

Generated by immunoSEQ multiplex PCR, the TCRdb table keeps only in-frame clones and is missing some. The sample contains just under 45,000 clones, 80% to 95% of which appear only once. As to time point: week 23, last vaccination. Vaccinated patients received 300 ug of mutant IDH1 20-mer peptide per dose, with topical imiquimod. This chain joins TRBV2 and TRBJ2-7, with 7 bases matching TRBD2. The sample in question was PBMCs, obtained from a glioma patient whose treatment included an IDH1 peptide vaccine. The TCR was taken from a man aged 50 to 60 with glioma. In DNA form, the CDR3 reads TGTGCCAGCAGTGAACAGCGGGGCTACGAGCAGTACTTC. It codes for CASSEQRGYEQYF.